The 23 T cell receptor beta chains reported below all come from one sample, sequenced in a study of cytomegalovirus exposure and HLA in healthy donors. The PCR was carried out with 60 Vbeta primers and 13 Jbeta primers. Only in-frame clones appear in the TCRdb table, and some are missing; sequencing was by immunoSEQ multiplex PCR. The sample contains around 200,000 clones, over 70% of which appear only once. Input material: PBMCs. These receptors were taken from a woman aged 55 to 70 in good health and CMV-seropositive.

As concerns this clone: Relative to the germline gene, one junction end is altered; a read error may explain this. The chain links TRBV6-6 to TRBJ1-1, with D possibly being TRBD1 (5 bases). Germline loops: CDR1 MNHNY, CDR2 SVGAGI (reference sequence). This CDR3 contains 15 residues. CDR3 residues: CASRTTGLGNPEAFF. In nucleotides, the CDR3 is TGTGCCAGCAGAACAACGGGACTGGGGAACCCTGAAGCTTTCTTT.

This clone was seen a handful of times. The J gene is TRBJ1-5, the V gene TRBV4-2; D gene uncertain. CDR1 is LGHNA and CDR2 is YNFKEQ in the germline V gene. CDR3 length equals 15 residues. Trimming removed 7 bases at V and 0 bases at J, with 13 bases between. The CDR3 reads CASNPEKNSNQPQHF. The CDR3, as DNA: TGTGCCAGCAATCCCGAGAAAAATAGCAATCAGCCCCAGCATTTT.

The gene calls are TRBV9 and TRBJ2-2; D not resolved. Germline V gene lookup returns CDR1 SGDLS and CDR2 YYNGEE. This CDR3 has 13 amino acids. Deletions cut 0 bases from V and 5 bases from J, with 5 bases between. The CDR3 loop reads CASSVDLTGELFF. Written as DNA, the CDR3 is TGTGCCAGCAGCGTAGACTTAACCGGGGAGCTGTTTTTT.

The CDR3 spells CASSLGGGSYEQYF. CDR3 nucleotides: TGTGCCAGCAGCTTGGGAGGGGGCTCCTACGAGCAGTACTTC. The rearrangement links TRBV7-2 to TRBJ2-7, with D perhaps TRBD2 (7 bases). V was cut by 3 bases and J by 0 bases, with 9 bases left in between. The CDR3 has 14 amino acids. Germline assignment: CDR1 SGHTA and CDR2 FQGNSA.

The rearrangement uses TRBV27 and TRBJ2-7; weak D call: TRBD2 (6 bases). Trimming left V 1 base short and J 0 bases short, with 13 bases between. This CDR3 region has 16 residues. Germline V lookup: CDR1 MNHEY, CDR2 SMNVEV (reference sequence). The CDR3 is CASSLFLGGNSYEQYF. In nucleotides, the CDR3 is TGTGCCAGCAGTTTATTCCTTGGAGGGAACTCCTACGAGCAGTACTTC.

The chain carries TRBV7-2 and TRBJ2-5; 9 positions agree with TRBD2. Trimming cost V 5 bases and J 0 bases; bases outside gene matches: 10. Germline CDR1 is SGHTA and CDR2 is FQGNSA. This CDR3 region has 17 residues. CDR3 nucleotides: TGTGCCAGCAGCGCTTGGACGAGCGGGGGGTACCAAGAGACCCAGTACTTC. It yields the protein CASSAWTSGGYQETQYF.

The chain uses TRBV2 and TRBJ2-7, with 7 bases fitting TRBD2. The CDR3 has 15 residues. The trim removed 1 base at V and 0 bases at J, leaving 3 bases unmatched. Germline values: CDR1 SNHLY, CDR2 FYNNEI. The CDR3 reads CASSEESSGSYEQYF. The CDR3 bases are TGTGCCAGCAGTGAAGAGTCTAGCGGCTCCTACGAGCAGTACTTC.

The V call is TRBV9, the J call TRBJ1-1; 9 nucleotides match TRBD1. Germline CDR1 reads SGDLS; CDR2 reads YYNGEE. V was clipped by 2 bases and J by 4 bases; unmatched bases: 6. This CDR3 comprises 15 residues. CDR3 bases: TGTGCCAGCAGCGTCCTACAGGGGGCGGGCACTGAAGCTTTCTTT. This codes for CASSVLQGAGTEAFF. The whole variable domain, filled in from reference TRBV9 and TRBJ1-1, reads DSGVTQTPKHLITATGQRVTLRCSPRSGDLSVYWYQQSLDQGLQFLIQYYNGEERAKGNILERFSAQQFPDLHSELNLSSLELGDSALYFCASSVLQGAGTEAFFGQGTRLTVV.

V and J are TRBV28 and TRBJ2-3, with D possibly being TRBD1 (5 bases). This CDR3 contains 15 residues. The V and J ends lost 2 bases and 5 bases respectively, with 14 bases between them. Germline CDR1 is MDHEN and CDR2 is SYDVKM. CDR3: CASSLGASQGDTQYF. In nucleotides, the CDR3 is TGTGCCAGCAGTTTAGGTGCGTCCCAGGGAGATACGCAGTATTTT.

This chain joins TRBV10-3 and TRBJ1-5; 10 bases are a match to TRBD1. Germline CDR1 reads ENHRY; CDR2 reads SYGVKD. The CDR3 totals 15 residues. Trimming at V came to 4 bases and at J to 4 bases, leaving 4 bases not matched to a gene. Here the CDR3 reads CAISGQGAQNQPQHF. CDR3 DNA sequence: TGTGCCATCAGTGGACAGGGGGCGCAGAATCAGCCCCAGCATTTT.

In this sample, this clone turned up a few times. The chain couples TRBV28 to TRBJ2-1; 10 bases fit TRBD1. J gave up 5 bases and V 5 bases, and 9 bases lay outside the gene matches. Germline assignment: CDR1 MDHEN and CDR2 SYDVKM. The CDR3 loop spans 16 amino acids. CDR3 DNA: TGTGCCAGCAGTCCCGAGGACAGGGGGAGAAACAATGAGCAGTTCTTC. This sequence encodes CASSPEDRGRNNEQFF.

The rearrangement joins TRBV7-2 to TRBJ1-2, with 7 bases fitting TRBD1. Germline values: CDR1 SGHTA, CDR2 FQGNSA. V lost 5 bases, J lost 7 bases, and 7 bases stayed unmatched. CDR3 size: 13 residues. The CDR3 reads CASSPGTVFGYTF. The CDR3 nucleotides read TGTGCCAGCAGCCCAGGGACAGTCTTTGGCTACACCTTC.

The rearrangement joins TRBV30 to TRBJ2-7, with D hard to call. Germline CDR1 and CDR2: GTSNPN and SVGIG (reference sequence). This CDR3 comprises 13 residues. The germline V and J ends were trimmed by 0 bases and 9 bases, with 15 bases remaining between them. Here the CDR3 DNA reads TGTGCCTGGAGTGTACTTATCGGGTCTGGGCAGTACTTC. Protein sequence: CAWSVLIGSGQYF. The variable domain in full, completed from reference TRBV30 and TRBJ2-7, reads SQTIHQWPATLVQPVGSPLSLECTVEGTSNPNLYWYRQAAGRGLQLLFYSVGIGQISSEVPQNLSASRPQDRQFILSSKKLLLSDSGFYLCAWSVLIGSGQYFGPGTRLTVT.

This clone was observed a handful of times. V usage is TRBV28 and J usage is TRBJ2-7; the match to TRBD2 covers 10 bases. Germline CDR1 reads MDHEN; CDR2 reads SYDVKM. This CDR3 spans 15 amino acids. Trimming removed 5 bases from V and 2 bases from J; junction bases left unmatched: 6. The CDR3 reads CASSPLAGGPYEQYF. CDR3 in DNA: TGTGCCAGCAGTCCGTTAGCGGGGGGACCCTACGAGCAGTACTTC.

The CDR3 nucleotides read TGTGCCAGCTCACCTCTACAGGGTCGCACAGATACGCAGTATTTT. Its protein product is CASSPLQGRTDTQYF. J is TRBJ2-3 and V is TRBV18; tentative D call: TRBD1 (6 bases). The CDR3 length is 15 residues. CDR1 is KGHSH, CDR2 LQKENI, per germline. With 3 bases removed from V and 1 base from J, the gap between germline ends came to 11 bases.

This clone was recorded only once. The CDR3 DNA reads as TGTGCCAGCAGCTTAGCCGGCGGGGAGCTGTTTTTT. This translates into CASSLAGGELFF. The chain combines TRBV11-3 with TRBJ2-2, with D uncertain. Trimming stripped 1 base from V and 7 bases from J, with 4 bases between. This CDR3 has 12 residues. Germline CDR1 reads SGHNT; CDR2 reads YENEEA.

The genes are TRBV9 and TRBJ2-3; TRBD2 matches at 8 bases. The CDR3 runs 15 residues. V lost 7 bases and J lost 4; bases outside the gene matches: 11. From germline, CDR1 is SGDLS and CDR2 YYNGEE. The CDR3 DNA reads TGTGCCAGCGCCTGGCGGGGGGCCAGGGCAGATACGCAGTATTTT. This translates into CASAWRGARADTQYF.

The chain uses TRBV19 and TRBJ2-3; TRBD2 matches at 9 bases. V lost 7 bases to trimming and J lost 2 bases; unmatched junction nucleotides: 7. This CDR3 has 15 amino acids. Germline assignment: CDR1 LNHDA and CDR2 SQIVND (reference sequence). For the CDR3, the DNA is TGTGCCAGTATGGTAGCGGGGGCGTTCACAGATACGCAGTATTTT. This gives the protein CASMVAGAFTDTQYF.

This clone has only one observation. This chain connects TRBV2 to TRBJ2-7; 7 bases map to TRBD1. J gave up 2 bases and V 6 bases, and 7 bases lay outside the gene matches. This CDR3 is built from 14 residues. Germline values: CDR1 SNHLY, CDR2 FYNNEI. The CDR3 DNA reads TGTGCCAGCAGACCCGGGACAGTGACCTACGAGCAGTACTTC. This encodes CASRPGTVTYEQYF.

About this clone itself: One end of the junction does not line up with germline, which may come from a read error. In DNA, the CDR3 is TGTGCCAGCAGCAACCCCAACGGCCTGACTTTC. Translated, it gives CASSNPNGLTF. The rearrangement uses TRBV9 and TRBJ2-6, with D unresolved. The germline V gene has CDR1 SGDLS and CDR2 YYNGEE. The CDR3 totals 11 residues.

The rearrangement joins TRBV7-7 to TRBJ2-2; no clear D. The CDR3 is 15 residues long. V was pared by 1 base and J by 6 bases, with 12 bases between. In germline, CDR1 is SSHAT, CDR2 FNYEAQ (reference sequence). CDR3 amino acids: CASSLDSRSPGELFF. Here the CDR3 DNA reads TGTGCCAGCAGCTTAGATAGCCGCTCCCCCGGGGAGCTGTTTTTT. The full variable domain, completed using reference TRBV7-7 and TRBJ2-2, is GAGVSQSPRYKVTKRGQDVTLRCDPISSHATLYWYQQALGQGPEFLTYFNYEAQPDKSGLPSDRFSAERPEGSISTLTIQRTEQRDSAMYRCASSLDSRSPGELFFGEGSRLTVL.

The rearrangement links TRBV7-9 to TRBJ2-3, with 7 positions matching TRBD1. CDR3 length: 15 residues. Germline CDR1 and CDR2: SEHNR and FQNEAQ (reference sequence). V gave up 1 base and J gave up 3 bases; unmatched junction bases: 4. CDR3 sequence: CASSLVSGQTDTQYF. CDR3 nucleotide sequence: TGTGCCAGCAGCTTAGTTTCGGGACAGACAGATACGCAGTATTTT.

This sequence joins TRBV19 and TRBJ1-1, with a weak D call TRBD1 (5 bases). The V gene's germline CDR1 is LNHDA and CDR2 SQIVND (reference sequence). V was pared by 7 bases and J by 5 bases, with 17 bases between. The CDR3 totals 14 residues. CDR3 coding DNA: TGTGCCAGTAACTACCGGGGGAGAAGGACTGAAGCTTTCTTT. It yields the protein CASNYRGRRTEAFF.